This T cell receptor beta chain was recovered during a study of blood T cell repertoires in COVID-19. Whole-study context: Specimens from acute and convalescent COVID-19 originated in the United States, Italy and Spain. T cells, B-cell-depleted T cells, or PBMCs supplied cDNA or gDNA.

Germline V lookup: CDR1 MNHEY, CDR2 SVGEGT. This CDR3 is 14 amino acids long. Trimming pared 5 bases from V and 4 bases from J, leaving 13 bases between. In the authors' methods: Nucleated cell counts were estimated from reference gene primer amplification. Clones were read by immunoSEQ multiplex PCR, and TCRdb kept only the in-frame ones, dropping some. The V and J calls and clone size were taken over from that table, and D and trimming were inferred from the DNA. Of about 270,000 clones in the sample, about 89% were seen once. J is TRBJ2-3 and V is TRBV6-2 or TRBV6-3, with D perhaps matching TRBD1 (7 bases). The source is a woman aged 50 to 60 with acute or convalescent COVID-19. Source material: peripheral blood. This chain's CDR3 is CASSPARGADTQYF. CDR3 coding DNA: TGTGCCAGCAGTCCAGCCAGGGGGGCAGATACGCAGTATTTT.